This T cell receptor (beta chain) was sequenced for a study of Ad26.COV2.S vaccination and SARS-CoV-2 variants. Study-level points and caveats: Compared with placebo recipients, vaccine recipients had higher spike-specific TCR breadth.

Only in-frame clones appear in the TCRdb table, and some are missing; sequencing was by immunoSEQ multiplex PCR. The data show about 350,000 clones, about 89% seen once. As to treatment: roughly 20 received Ad26.COV2.S at low or high dose, single or two shots; about five received placebo; per-sample allocation not given. Vaccine and placebo recipients were sampled on day 63 after the first injection. Germline V gene lookup returns CDR1 SGDLS and CDR2 YYNGEE. Losses at the gene ends were 4 bases for V and 2 bases for J; bases not matched to a gene: 10. This CDR3 has 16 residues. Concerning this clone itself: Its matching antigen is unknown.

Sequences were derived from peripheral blood, sampled in a trial of Ad26.COV2.S vaccine versus placebo. The TCR was taken from a person aged 18-60 years who received the Ad26.COV2.S COVID-19 vaccine or a placebo. The chain joins TRBV9 to TRBJ2-3; TRBD1 matches at 7 bases. The CDR3, as DNA: TGTGCCAGCAGCAGAACAGGGGTTGGGTTCACAGATACGCAGTATTTT. Translated, it gives CASSRTGVGFTDTQYF.